Each of the 26 T cell receptor beta chains below was sequenced from the same sample in a study of blood T cell repertoires in COVID-19. Data came from immunoSEQ multiplex PCR; TCRdb stores just in-frame clones and leaves some out. The data contain about 200,000 clones, around 85% of them seen just once; the ten biggest clones take up around a sixth. The sequenced material came from PBMCs or T cells enriched from blood (not recorded which). Source of these receptors: a middle-aged man who had recovered from COVID-19.

This clone was picked up one time. The chain links TRBV4-3 to TRBJ1-2, with D maybe TRBD1 (5 bases). This CDR3 has 14 amino acids. The ends were cut back, 1 base at V and 4 bases at J, with 10 bases in the middle. The germline V gene encodes CDR1 LGHNA and CDR2 YSLEER. Here the CDR3 reads CASSQVTGSYGYTF. CDR3 sequence (DNA): TGCGCCAGCAGCCAAGTAACAGGCTCCTATGGCTACACCTTC.

V and J are TRBV5-4 and TRBJ1-6, with TRBD1 matching 12 bases. CDR1 is SGHNT and CDR2 is YYREEE in the germline V gene (reference sequence). V lost 2 bases to trimming and J lost 7 bases; unmatched junction nucleotides: 4. The CDR3 is made up of 16 amino acids. The CDR3 region is CASSFRDRGPNSPLHF. The CDR3 bases are TGTGCCAGCAGCTTCAGGGACAGGGGGCCGAATTCACCCCTCCACTTT.

V usage is TRBV25-1 and J usage is TRBJ1-2, with a tentative D call TRBD1 (5 bases). This CDR3 is built from 13 residues. Germline CDR1 reads MGHDK; CDR2 reads SYGVNS. V dropped 4 bases and J dropped 0 bases, with 6 bases sitting between them. The CDR3: CASSVDTNYGYTF. The CDR3 nucleotides read TGTGCCAGCAGTGTGGACACTAACTATGGCTACACCTTC.

The V gene is TRBV30, the J gene TRBJ1-6; D gene ambiguous. The CDR3 contains 16 residues. V dropped 3 bases and J dropped 4 bases, with 16 bases sitting between them. Germline-derived CDR1 and CDR2 are GTSNPN and SVGIG (reference sequence). CDR3 protein: CAWRPTSGRYNSPLHF. The CDR3 DNA reads as TGTGCCTGGAGACCTACAAGCGGACGGTATAATTCACCCCTCCACTTT.

This chain links TRBV19 with TRBJ2-3; tentatively, D is TRBD1 (5 bases). Germline V gives CDR1 LNHDA, CDR2 SQIVND (reference sequence). This CDR3 region has 14 residues. The V end lost 3 bases, the J end lost 1 base, and 8 bases lay between the germline ends. This CDR3 reads CASSIIGGTDTQYF. In DNA form, the CDR3 reads TGTGCCAGTAGTATTATAGGGGGCACAGATACGCAGTATTTT.

The genes are TRBV19 and TRBJ1-5; D is possibly TRBD1 (6 bases). The CDR3 is 16 residues long. Germline CDR1 LNHDA, CDR2 SQIVND (reference sequence). V lost 6 bases to trimming and J lost 0 bases, with 15 bases between them. The CDR3 coding sequence is TGTGCCAGTAGGCGAGGGACAATGAATAGCAATCAGCCCCAGCATTTT. It encodes CASRRGTMNSNQPQHF.

Only one count was recorded for this clone. The chain is built from TRBV5-1 and TRBJ1-4; the match to TRBD1 covers 9 bases. The V segment lost 4 bases and the J segment 6 bases; nucleotides outside the gene matches: 7. This CDR3 spans 15 amino acids. Germline CDR1 reads SGHRS; CDR2 reads YFSETQ. DNA of the CDR3: TGCGCCAGCAGCGCCCTTACAGGGGGCGATGAAAAACTGTTTTTT. Its protein is CASSALTGGDEKLFF.

The chain uses TRBV7-9 and TRBJ1-2; TRBD1 matches 7 bases. CDR3 size: 17 residues. V shed 4 bases, J shed 3 bases, and the junction held 14 bases outside the gene matches. CDR1 is SEHNR, CDR2 FQNEAQ, per germline (reference sequence). CDR3 nucleotide sequence: TGTGCCAGCAGCTCAAAGGGGGCTCTTTATATTGACTATGGCTACACCTTC. This codes for CASSSKGALYIDYGYTF.

The chain has TRBV5-8 and TRBJ2-5; 7 bases align to TRBD2. The CDR3 is 15 residues long. Germline trimming cut 1 base from V and 2 bases from J; bases unmatched to any gene: 5. The germline V gene has CDR1 SGHTS and CDR2 YDEGEE. CDR3 amino acids: CASSLTLAGQETQYF. CDR3 nucleotide sequence: TGTGCCAGCAGCTTGACCTTAGCGGGTCAAGAGACCCAGTACTTC. The complete variable domain, with remaining parts taken from reference TRBV5-8 and TRBJ2-5, reads EAGVTQSPTHLIKTRGQQATLRCSPISGHTSVYWYQQALGLGLQFLLWYDEGEERNRGNFPPRFSGRQFPNYSSELNVNALELEDSALYLCASSLTLAGQETQYFGPGTRLLVL.

V gene TRBV6-5 combines with J gene TRBJ1-2, with a tentative D call TRBD1 (6 bases). There are 12 residues in the CDR3. V was cut by 5 bases and J by 8 bases, with 12 bases left in between. Germline V lookup: CDR1 MNHEY, CDR2 SVGAGI. CDR3 residues: CASSPGALGYTF. CDR3 DNA sequence: TGTGCCAGCAGTCCAGGGGCCCTAGGCTACACCTTC.

J is TRBJ2-7 and V is TRBV6-2 or TRBV6-3; TRBD2 aligns across 12 bases. This CDR3 has 15 residues. Germline loops: CDR1 MNHEY, CDR2 SVGEGT. Losses at the gene ends were 2 bases for V and 6 bases for J; bases not matched to a gene: 5. CDR3 loop: CASSYVTSGSVEQYF. CDR3 in DNA: TGTGCCAGCAGTTACGTGACTAGCGGGAGCGTCGAGCAGTACTTC.

This clone was detected a few times. V gene TRBV2 combines with J gene TRBJ2-2; 11 bases fit TRBD2. This CDR3 region has 15 residues. J lost 6 bases, V lost 4 bases, and 4 bases had no gene match. CDR1 and CDR2 from the germline V gene are SNHLY and FYNNEI. CDR3 protein: CASSALAGAPGELFF. The CDR3 region has the DNA TGTGCCAGCAGTGCACTAGCGGGAGCCCCCGGGGAGCTGTTTTTT. Combining the CDR3 with reference TRBV2 and TRBJ2-2 gives the whole variable domain EPEVTQTPSHQVTQMGQEVILRCVPISNHLYFYWYRQILGQKVEFLVSFYNNEISEKSEIFDDQFSVERPDGSNFTLKIRSTKLEDSAMYFCASSALAGAPGELFFGEGSRLTVL.

V is TRBV7-8 and J is TRBJ2-2; 8 bases are shared with TRBD1. The length of the CDR3 is 15 residues. V trimming: 5 bases; J trimming: 6 bases; junction bases outside the gene matches: 8. Germline V CDR1 and CDR2: SGHVS, FQNEAQ. As DNA, the CDR3 is TGTGCCAGCAGCGCCCCAGGGGGCCGGGCCGGGGAGCTGTTTTTT. Translating it yields CASSAPGGRAGELFF.

The J gene is TRBJ2-5, the V gene TRBV30; 10 nucleotides align to TRBD2. Germline V lookup: CDR1 GTSNPN, CDR2 SVGIG (reference sequence). The V and J ends lost 0 bases and 5 bases, in that order; junction bases with no gene match: 9. The CDR3 is 16 amino acids. The CDR3 nucleotides read TGTGCCTGGAGTGTAAGCGGGAGGGCCGTGGGGGAGACCCAGTACTTC. It specifies CAWSVSGRAVGETQYF.

The V and J genes are TRBV3-1 (or the pseudogene TRBV3-2) and TRBJ1-1; weak D call: TRBD1 (5 bases). The ends were cut back, 3 bases at V and 0 bases at J, with 11 bases in the middle. This CDR3 region has 15 residues. The germline V gene has CDR1 LGHDT and CDR2 YNNKEL (reference sequence). CDR3 sequence reads: CASSHLTDMNTEAFF. CDR3 DNA: TGTGCCAGCAGCCACCTGACAGATATGAACACTGAAGCTTTCTTT.

This chain uses TRBV2 with TRBJ1-2; TRBD1 might be the D (6 bases). The CDR3 is 12 amino acids. From germline, CDR1 is SNHLY and CDR2 FYNNEI. The germline V and J ends were trimmed by 3 bases and 8 bases, with 10 bases remaining between them. In DNA, the CDR3 is TGTGCCAGCAGTGACAGGGGCCGCGGCTACACCTTC. Its protein product is CASSDRGRGYTF.

V is TRBV9 and J is TRBJ2-1; 9 nucleotides agree with TRBD2. The CDR3 is 16 residues long. Looked up from germline, CDR1 is SGDLS and CDR2 is YYNGEE. The J segment lost 4 bases and the V segment lost 4 bases, leaving 9 bases of the junction unmatched. This CDR3 reads CASSSAPTSGYNEQFF. The DNA for the CDR3 is TGTGCCAGCAGCTCAGCCCCAACTAGCGGGTACAATGAGCAGTTCTTC. The full variable domain, in which reference TRBV9 and TRBJ2-1 provide the parts outside the CDR3, is DSGVTQTPKHLITATGQRVTLRCSPRSGDLSVYWYQQSLDQGLQFLIQYYNGEERAKGNILERFSAQQFPDLHSELNLSSLELGDSALYFCASSSAPTSGYNEQFFGPGTRLTVL.

V and J are TRBV2 and TRBJ1-1; 11 positions agree with TRBD1. In germline, CDR1 is SNHLY, CDR2 FYNNEI. The trim removed 9 bases at V and 5 bases at J, leaving 8 bases unmatched. CDR3 size: 14 residues. CDR3: CARRAGTGGTEAFF. The CDR3, as DNA: TGTGCCAGGCGAGCCGGGACAGGGGGAACTGAAGCTTTCTTT.

The chain employs TRBV19 and TRBJ2-1; D perhaps matches TRBD2 (5 bases). Germline V lookup: CDR1 LNHDA, CDR2 SQIVND (reference sequence). CDR3 length equals 10 residues. V was pared by 10 bases and J by 10 bases, with 11 bases between. CDR3 sequence (DNA): TGTGCCACGGGCGGGCCGGAGCAGTTCTTC. It codes for CATGGPEQFF.

The V gene is TRBV7-8, the J gene TRBJ1-2; D may be TRBD1 (6 bases). Germline-derived CDR1 and CDR2 are SGHVS and FQNEAQ. V lost 5 bases and J 5 bases, leaving 21 bases between the germline ends. CDR3 length: 16 residues. The CDR3 loop reads CASSIHRDNRLYGYTF. As DNA, the CDR3 is TGTGCCAGCAGCATTCACCGGGACAACAGACTTTATGGCTACACCTTC.

The chain carries TRBV11-2 and TRBJ2-3; TRBD2 matches 9 bases. This CDR3 has 16 amino acids. CDR1 is SGHAT, CDR2 FQNNGV, per germline. V was pared by 3 bases and J by 4 bases, with 8 bases of the junction left unmatched. In nucleotides, the CDR3 is TGTGCCAGCAGCTTTACTAGCGGGCGAGGCGCAGATACGCAGTATTTT. Its translation: CASSFTSGRGADTQYF.

This clone came up a few times. The chain employs TRBV7-2 and TRBJ1-1; the D gene is possibly TRBD1 (5 bases). CDR3 size: 15 residues. Trimming stripped 1 base from V and 0 bases from J, with 9 bases between. Germline V gives CDR1 SGHTA, CDR2 FQGNSA. The chain's CDR3 is CASSLVPGMNTEAFF. DNA of the CDR3: TGTGCCAGCAGCTTAGTGCCAGGGATGAACACTGAAGCTTTCTTT.

This clone showed up just a few times. In the same sample, other DNA sequences code for this CDR3. This CDR3 reads CASSLGRGETQYF. In nucleotides, the CDR3 is TGTGCCAGCAGCCTTGGACGGGGAGAGACCCAGTACTTC. The chain recombines TRBV3-1 (or the pseudogene TRBV3-2) with TRBJ2-5; tentative D call: TRBD2 (5 bases). The CDR3 covers 13 residues. Between the trimmed V and J ends, which lost 4 bases and 4 bases, there was a span of 10 bases. Germline V gives CDR1 LGHDT, CDR2 YNNKEL (reference sequence).

The CDR3 bases are TGTGCCAGCCAAGGACTAGCGGGGCCGTGGGCCAAAAACATTCAGTACTTC. The encoded protein is CASQGLAGPWAKNIQYF. The genes are TRBV27 and TRBJ2-4; 12 bases are a match to TRBD2. The junction had 9 bases not matched to a gene; V was cut back by 8 bases and J by 1 base. This CDR3 is 17 amino acids long. CDR1 is MNHEY, CDR2 SMNVEV, per germline (reference sequence).

V gene TRBV25-1 combines with J gene TRBJ2-5, with no clear D. In germline, CDR1 is MGHDK, CDR2 SYGVNS. V gave up 9 bases and J gave up 3 bases, with 11 bases separating them. CDR3 size: 12 residues. CDR3 coding DNA: TGTGCCAGTTCGGGTTTCGAAGAGACCCAGTACTTC. Its translation: CASSGFEETQYF.

The chain couples TRBV14 to TRBJ2-7; 7 bases align to TRBD2. V shed 1 base, J shed 2 bases, and the junction held 8 bases outside the gene matches. CDR1 and CDR2 (germline): SGHDN, FVKESK. The CDR3 extends over 16 amino acids. The CDR3 bases are TGTGCCAGCAGCCAAGGTAGCGGGTACTACACCTACGAGCAGTACTTC. Translating gives CASSQGSGYYTYEQYF.